The T cell receptor beta chain described here comes from a study of metastatic and nonmetastatic thyroid tumors. Overall study context: Comparison of repertoires was carried out across blood and tumor or nodule tissue from malignant and benign thyroid patients.

The germline gives CDR1 LNHNV, CDR2 YYDKDF (reference sequence). This CDR3 is built from 17 residues. V shed 5 bases and J shed 0 bases, with 17 bases lying between them. No patient had received any treatment before thyroid surgery. Under the authors' procedure: CDR3 was compared across clinicopathological groups, and the resulting differences were used to build a distant-metastasis classifier for papillary thyroid cancer. TCRdb re-clonotyped the PCR reads via MiXCR. TCRdb, not the original authors, processed these V and J calls. The table has 25,000 to 30,000 clones, around 3.9% seen once. This clone was recorded many times.

Input material: blood. The J gene is TRBJ1-5, the V gene TRBV15; the D gene is possibly TRBD1 (5 bases). This receptor was taken from a male donor with papillary thyroid cancer or a benign thyroid nodule (not recorded which). Some clones in this sample may be carry-over from other donors' samples. The CDR3 region is CATSGGLGRNSNQPQHF. The CDR3, as DNA: TGTGCCACCAGCGGGGGTTTGGGCAGAAATAGCAATCAGCCCCAGCATTTT.